This T cell receptor (beta chain) is from a study of cytomegalovirus exposure and HLA in healthy donors. General observations from the study: While the bulk of TCR sequences proved rare, some public TCRs turned up in many donors. Later analysis reportedly placed an Asian-associated ancestry cluster below the approximately 700-donor mean in N-insertions. The majority of CMV-associated TCR beta chains were reported as apparently HLA-restricted in a later analysis.

The PCR ran on 60 Vbeta and 13 Jbeta primers. Assay: immunoSEQ multiplex PCR; the TCRdb copy retains only in-frame clones and omits some. The sample contains some 150,000 clones, roughly 80% of which appear only once. The V gene lost 6 bases and the J gene lost 3 bases, with 16 bases spanning the gap. The germline V gene encodes CDR1 SGDLS and CDR2 YYNGEE. The CDR3 contains 15 residues. Samples came from healthy bone marrow donors. Turning to this clone: Antigen specificity is unknown.

The sequenced sample consisted of PBMCs. This clonotype was obtained from a woman aged 45 to 65 in good health and CMV-seronegative. The V gene is TRBV9, the J gene TRBJ2-1, with a tentative D call TRBD2 (7 bases). CDR3: CASTKGGEYYNEQFF. The CDR3 nucleotides are TGTGCCAGCACCAAAGGGGGGGAATACTACAATGAGCAGTTCTTC.